A single sample is the source of the 28 T cell receptor beta chains below, sequenced in a study of OX40 agonist ivuxolimab in advanced cancers. Sequencing used immunoSEQ multiplex PCR; TCRdb keeps in-frame clones, though not all of them. The repertoire holds some 83,000 clones, 86% seen once, with about 1.9% in the top ten. This specimen was CD4+ or CD8+ T cells sorted from blood, taken in a trial of the OX40 agonist ivuxolimab. The receptors were sampled from an adult with an advanced solid tumor such as melanoma, head and neck, liver or kidney cancer.

This clone was recorded only once. The chain recombines TRBV18 with TRBJ1-4; D is unresolved. CDR1 is KGHSH and CDR2 is LQKENI in the germline V gene. This CDR3 is 15 amino acids long. V lost 3 bases and J 7 bases, leaving 15 bases between the germline ends. CDR3 residues: CASSPRLDLVEKLFF. For the CDR3, the DNA is TGTGCCAGCTCACCGAGACTAGACCTCGTTGAAAAACTGTTTTTT.

The rearrangement links TRBV5-1 to TRBJ2-2; possibly TRBD1 for D (5 bases). Germline V lookup: CDR1 SGHRS, CDR2 YFSETQ. This CDR3 comprises 17 residues. The ends were cut back, 4 bases at V and 4 bases at J, with 20 bases in the middle. CDR3 sequence (DNA): TGCGCCAGCAGCCCAGCAGGAAGGGGCAGGAGCACCGGGGAGCTGTTTTTT. This translates into CASSPAGRGRSTGELFF.

This clone showed up just once. The rearrangement joins TRBV5-1 to TRBJ1-1; D uncertain. This CDR3 comprises 11 residues. Deletions cut 7 bases from V and 7 bases from J, with 11 bases between. The germline V gene encodes CDR1 SGHRS and CDR2 YFSETQ. The CDR3 coding sequence is TGCGCCAGCGGACTGGGTAGTGAAGCTTTCTTT. This encodes CASGLGSEAFF. The full variable domain, in which reference TRBV5-1 and TRBJ1-1 provide the parts outside the CDR3, is KAGVTQTPRYLIKTRGQQVTLSCSPISGHRSVSWYQQTPGQGLQFLFEYFSETQRNKGNFPGRFSGRQFSNSRSEMNVSTLELGDSALYLCASGLGSEAFFGQGTRLTVV.

This rearrangement joins TRBV2 to TRBJ2-7, with a weak D call TRBD2 (5 bases). The CDR3 is made up of 12 amino acids. The germline CDR1 and CDR2 sequences are SNHLY and FYNNEI. V was trimmed by 7 bases and J by 3 bases, leaving 10 bases between them. CDR3 region: CASNLRDYEQYF. The CDR3 DNA is TGTGCCAGCAATCTCCGGGACTACGAGCAGTACTTC.

This clone was counted a single time. The chain has TRBV14 and TRBJ1-2; the D is unclear. The CDR3 consists of 13 residues. CDR1 is SGHDN, CDR2 FVKESK, per germline. V was cut by 4 bases and J by 2 bases, with 8 bases left in between. This CDR3 reads CASSPRLNYGYTF. For the CDR3, the DNA is TGTGCCAGCAGCCCCCGACTAAACTATGGCTACACCTTC.

In nucleotides, the CDR3 is TGTGCTAGTGGGTGGCGGGAGGTCGGCGATGAGCAGTTCTTC. Translating it yields CASGWREVGDEQFF. The chain has TRBV12-5 and TRBJ2-1, with 8 bases that match TRBD2. CDR3 size: 14 residues. V was clipped by 6 bases and J by 8 bases; unmatched bases: 9. Germline CDR1 and CDR2: LGHNT and FRNRAP.

The CDR3 DNA reads as TGCGCCAGCAGCCTACGGACGAGTATCCGGGAGCTGTTTTTT. The encoded protein is CASSLRTSIRELFF. The chain combines TRBV5-1 with TRBJ2-2; D gene ambiguous. The CDR3 is 14 amino acids. V lost 4 bases and J lost 9, with 16 bases in between. Germline V lookup: CDR1 SGHRS, CDR2 YFSETQ.

The rearrangement joins TRBV5-1 to TRBJ2-3; 7 bases match TRBD1. Germline values: CDR1 SGHRS, CDR2 YFSETQ. The CDR3 runs 16 residues. V trimming: 4 bases; J trimming: 4 bases; junction bases outside the gene matches: 12. For the CDR3, the DNA is TGCGCCAGCAGCAAAGCAACAGGGGCTGCCGCAGATACGCAGTATTTT. This sequence encodes CASSKATGAAADTQYF.

The chain employs TRBV7-6 and TRBJ2-3; D possibly corresponds to TRBD2 (7 bases). The CDR3 has 16 residues. In germline, CDR1 is SGHVS, CDR2 FNYEAQ. Trimming left V 5 bases short and J 4 bases short, with 19 bases between. DNA of the CDR3: TGTGCCAGCAGCCCCATCTGGGGGGGGGCGGCAGATACGCAGTATTTT. This codes for CASSPIWGGAADTQYF.

This clone was counted once. V and J are TRBV9 and TRBJ1-1; 8 bases line up with TRBD1. Germline V gene sequence: CDR1 SGDLS, CDR2 YYNGEE. The CDR3 loop spans 14 amino acids. Trimming cost V 2 bases and J 7 bases; bases outside gene matches: 7. CDR3 sequence reads: CASSVLPGQDEAFF. In nucleotides, the CDR3 is TGTGCCAGCAGCGTTCTACCGGGACAGGATGAAGCTTTCTTT.

The chain is built from TRBV6-5 and TRBJ1-2, with a weak D call TRBD1 (5 bases). The V end was cut by 0 bases, the J end by 5 bases, with 10 bases between. The CDR3 has 14 amino acids. Germline V gene sequence: CDR1 MNHEY, CDR2 SVGAGI. CDR3: CASSYSGTEYGYTF. In DNA, the CDR3 is TGTGCCAGCAGTTACTCCGGGACGGAGTATGGCTACACCTTC.

The chain carries TRBV5-1 and TRBJ2-2; 7 positions agree with TRBD1. V was clipped by 0 bases and J by 0 bases; unmatched bases: 2. Germline CDR1 reads SGHRS; CDR2 reads YFSETQ. This CDR3 region has 16 residues. CDR3 sequence (DNA): TGCGCCAGCAGCTTGGGTGGGACAGCGAACACCGGGGAGCTGTTTTTT. This encodes CASSLGGTANTGELFF.

This chain joins TRBV6-1 and TRBJ1-3; TRBD1 agrees at 7 bases. CDR1 MNHNS and CDR2 SASEGT come from the germline V gene. CDR3 length equals 19 residues. V was clipped by 4 bases and J by 4 bases; unmatched bases: 19. DNA for the CDR3: TGTGCCAGCAGTGCCCTTTCGGGACAGAGCCCGACAGGGGGAAACACCATATATTTT. Its protein product is CASSALSGQSPTGGNTIYF.

The chain carries TRBV7-9 and TRBJ2-7; D possibly matches TRBD1 or TRBD2 (6 bases each). V lost 2 bases, J lost 4 bases, and 15 bases lay in between. This CDR3 has 15 amino acids. Germline loops: CDR1 SEHNR, CDR2 FQNEAQ (reference sequence). The CDR3 DNA is TGTGCCAGCAGCTTAAGGGAAGGGGGGAGTTACGAGCAGTACTTC. The encoded protein is CASSLREGGSYEQYF.

CDR3 loop: CASSPRGQGARYEQYF. The CDR3 coding sequence is TGTGCCAGTAGTCCACGGGGGCAAGGGGCTCGATACGAGCAGTACTTC. V and J are TRBV19 and TRBJ2-7, with D possibly called TRBD1 or TRBD2 (6 bases each). Trimming pared 5 bases from V and 4 bases from J, leaving 21 bases between. This CDR3 comprises 16 residues. Germline CDR1 LNHDA, CDR2 SQIVND (reference sequence).

The chain uses TRBV7-6 and TRBJ1-1; D remains ambiguous. The CDR3 has 13 residues. CDR1 and CDR2 (germline): SGHVS, FNYEAQ. The V and J ends lost 4 bases and 3 bases respectively, with 9 bases between them. The chain's CDR3 is CASSYQSYTEAFF. The CDR3 DNA reads as TGTGCCAGCAGCTACCAGAGTTACACTGAAGCTTTCTTT.

CDR3 region: CASSFSGGSYNEQFF. CDR3 sequence (DNA): TGTGCCAGTAGTTTTAGCGGGGGGTCCTACAATGAGCAGTTCTTC. V usage is TRBV19 and J usage is TRBJ2-1; 10 bases match TRBD2. V lost 5 bases, J lost 1 base, and 2 bases stayed unmatched. There are 15 residues in the CDR3. Germline V lookup: CDR1 LNHDA, CDR2 SQIVND (reference sequence).

The chain couples TRBV19 to TRBJ1-1, with D hard to call. The ends were cut back, 6 bases at V and 3 bases at J, with 14 bases in the middle. This CDR3 contains 14 residues. The germline V gene encodes CDR1 LNHDA and CDR2 SQIVND (reference sequence). The CDR3 region is CASSLNEIHTEAFF. In DNA form, the CDR3 reads TGTGCCAGTAGCCTCAATGAGATCCACACTGAAGCTTTCTTT.

The gene calls are TRBV27 and TRBJ1-4, with D perhaps TRBD1 (5 bases). This CDR3 comprises 16 residues. V lost 4 bases to trimming and J lost 0 bases, with 12 bases between them. CDR1 is MNHEY and CDR2 is SMNVEV in the germline V gene (reference sequence). The CDR3 loop is CASSSPGTATNEKLFF. The CDR3 region has the DNA TGTGCCAGCAGTTCCCCTGGGACCGCAACTAATGAAAAACTGTTTTTT.

The rearrangement joins TRBV19 to TRBJ2-7; TRBD2 is a possible D gene (5 bases). The germline gives CDR1 LNHDA, CDR2 SQIVND (reference sequence). Trimming left V 5 bases short and J 3 bases short, with 14 bases between. The CDR3 is 14 amino acids. In DNA form, the CDR3 reads TGTGCCAGTAGTTCGGACGGGGAAAGCTACGAGCAGTACTTC. It specifies CASSSDGESYEQYF. Combining the CDR3 with reference TRBV19 and TRBJ2-7 gives the whole variable domain DGGITQSPKYLFRKEGQNVTLSCEQNLNHDAMYWYRQDPGQGLRLIYYSQIVNDFQKGDIAEGYSVSREKKESFPLTVTSAQKNPTAFYLCASSSDGESYEQYFGPGTRLTVT.

The chain uses TRBV7-3 and TRBJ1-5; D call uncertain. The CDR3 extends over 13 amino acids. Trimming left V 2 bases short and J 7 bases short, with 9 bases between. Germline lookup yields CDR1 SGHTA and CDR2 FQGTGA. The CDR3 region is CASSLARGQPQHF. CDR3 DNA: TGTGCCAGCAGCTTAGCCCGCGGACAGCCCCAGCATTTT.

The chain combines TRBV7-8 with TRBJ2-3; D gene uncertain. Deletions cut 5 bases from V and 10 bases from J, with 13 bases between. The CDR3 spans 12 residues. Germline CDR1 is SGHVS and CDR2 is FQNEAQ. The CDR3 sequence is CASSPTFLAQYF. Here the CDR3 DNA reads TGTGCCAGCAGCCCAACATTCCTTGCGCAGTATTTT.

The chain uses TRBV28 and TRBJ1-1, with unresolved D. V was shortened by 2 bases and J by 5 bases, with 6 bases between the two germline ends. The CDR3 covers 12 residues. Germline V gives CDR1 MDHEN, CDR2 SYDVKM. CDR3 DNA sequence: TGTGCCAGCAGTTTAGTACGGACTGAAGCTTTCTTT. The encoded protein is CASSLVRTEAFF. Looking up the rest from reference TRBV28 and TRBJ1-1 gives the full variable domain: DVKVTQSSRYLVKRTGEKVFLECVQDMDHENMFWYRQDPGLGLRLIYFSYDVKMKEKGDIPEGYSVSREKKERFSLILESASTNQTSMYLCASSLVRTEAFFGQGTRLTVV.

The chain combines TRBV6-5 with TRBJ2-7; 10 bases are shared with TRBD2. Germline V gives CDR1 MNHEY, CDR2 SVGAGI. This CDR3 is 14 amino acids long. V gave up 7 bases and J gave up 2 bases; unmatched junction bases: 5. CDR3 coding DNA: TGTGCCAGCACCGGACTAGCGGTCGCCTACGAGCAGTACTTC. As protein: CASTGLAVAYEQYF.

This rearrangement joins TRBV28 to TRBJ2-5; no clear D gene. This CDR3 comprises 14 residues. The V gene lost 6 bases and the J gene lost 5 bases, with 16 bases spanning the gap. Germline values: CDR1 MDHEN, CDR2 SYDVKM. For the CDR3, the DNA is TGTGCCAGCAGCCCCGACTTCCTTAGGGAGACCCAGTACTTC. It specifies CASSPDFLRETQYF.

J is TRBJ2-1 and V is TRBV6-1; maybe TRBD2 (5 bases). The CDR3 sequence is 13 residues long. V lost 8 bases and J 5 bases, leaving 13 bases between the germline ends. Germline CDR1 is MNHNS and CDR2 is SASEGT. The chain's CDR3 is CASEEVRDNEQFF. The CDR3 DNA reads as TGTGCCAGCGAGGAGGTTCGGGACAATGAGCAGTTCTTC.

The rearrangement joins TRBV4-2 to TRBJ1-2; D possibly corresponds to TRBD1 (5 bases). The germline V and J ends were trimmed by 0 bases and 8 bases, with 10 bases remaining between them. The CDR3 sequence is 13 residues long. Germline V gene lookup returns CDR1 LGHNA and CDR2 YNFKEQ. The CDR3 here is CASSQEGTGGYTF. The CDR3 DNA reads TGTGCCAGCAGCCAAGAAGGGACCGGGGGCTACACCTTC.

The rearrangement uses TRBV5-1 and TRBJ1-4; tentative D call: TRBD1 (5 bases). CDR3 length: 13 amino acids. From germline, CDR1 is SGHRS and CDR2 YFSETQ. V was pared by 5 bases and J by 4 bases, with 9 bases between. The DNA of the CDR3 is TGCGCCAGCAGTGTGACAGATAATGAAAAACTGTTTTTT. This encodes CASSVTDNEKLFF. Looking up the rest from reference TRBV5-1 and TRBJ1-4 gives the full variable domain: KAGVTQTPRYLIKTRGQQVTLSCSPISGHRSVSWYQQTPGQGLQFLFEYFSETQRNKGNFPGRFSGRQFSNSRSEMNVSTLELGDSALYLCASSVTDNEKLFFGSGTQLSVL.